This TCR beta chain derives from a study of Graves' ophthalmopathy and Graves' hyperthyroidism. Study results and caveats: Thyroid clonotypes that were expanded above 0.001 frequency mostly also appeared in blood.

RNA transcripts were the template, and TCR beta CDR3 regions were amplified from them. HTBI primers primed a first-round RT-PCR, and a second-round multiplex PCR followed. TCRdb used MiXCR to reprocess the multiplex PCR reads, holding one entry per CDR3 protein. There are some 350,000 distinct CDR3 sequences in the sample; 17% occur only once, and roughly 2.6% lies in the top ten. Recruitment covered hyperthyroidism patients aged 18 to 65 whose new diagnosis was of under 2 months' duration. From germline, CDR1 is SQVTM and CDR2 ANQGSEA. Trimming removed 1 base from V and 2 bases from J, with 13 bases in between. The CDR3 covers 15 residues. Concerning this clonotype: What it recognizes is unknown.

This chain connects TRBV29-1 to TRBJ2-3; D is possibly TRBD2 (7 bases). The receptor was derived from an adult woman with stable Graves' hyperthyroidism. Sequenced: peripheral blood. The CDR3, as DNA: TGCAGCGTTGAAGCGGACAGCGGGGTCACAGATACGCAGTATTTT. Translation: CSVEADSGVTDTQYF.